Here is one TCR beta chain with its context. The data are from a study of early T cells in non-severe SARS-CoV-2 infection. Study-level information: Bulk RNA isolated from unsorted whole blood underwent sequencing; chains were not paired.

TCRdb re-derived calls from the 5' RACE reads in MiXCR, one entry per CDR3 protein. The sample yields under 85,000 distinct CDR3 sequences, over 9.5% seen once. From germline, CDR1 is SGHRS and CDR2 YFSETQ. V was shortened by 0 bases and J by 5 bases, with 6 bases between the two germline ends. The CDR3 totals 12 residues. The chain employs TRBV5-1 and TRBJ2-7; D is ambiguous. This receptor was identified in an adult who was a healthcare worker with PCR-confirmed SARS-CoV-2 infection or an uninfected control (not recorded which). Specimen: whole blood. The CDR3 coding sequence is TGCGCCAGCAGCTTGGCCATGGACGAGCAGTACTTC. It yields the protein CASSLAMDEQYF.